These T cell receptor beta chains were read from a single sample in a study of T cells in Graves' hyperthyroidism and ophthalmopathy. TCRdb passed the multiplex PCR reads through MiXCR, listing each CDR3 protein once. The data hold 530,000 or so distinct CDR3 sequences, with approximately 44% observed a single time. Sequences were obtained from peripheral blood or thyroid tissue (not recorded which). The receptors here all came from a woman between 18 and 29 years old with Graves' hyperthyroidism. Both conserved end residues are part of each CDR3. The order of the fields is V gene, clone size, D gene, J gene, CDR3 DNA, CDR3 protein. The D gene is left open where the match is weak. Only part of the rows carry a size: once, few, many, or a class if the clone is expanded.

TRBV29-1	-	-	TRBJ1-4	-	CSVSGWNEQFFGSGGQKLFF
TRBV5-1	many	-	TRBJ1-2	TGCGCCAGCAGCTTGGGGGTCACCTATGGCTACACCTTC	CASSLGVTYGYTF
TRBV20-1	many	TRBD2	TRBJ2-7	TGCAGTGCTAGACCCGGACTAGCGGGGGGGAGTCCCTACGAGCAGTACTTC	CSARPGLAGGSPYEQYF
TRBV6-5	many	TRBD1	TRBJ1-6	TGTGCCAGCAGCGAGACAGGGAATAATTCACCCCTCCACTTT	CASSETGNNSPLHF
TRBV11-2	-	-	TRBJ2-1	TGTGCCAGCAGCACCGGGACGGATTCGTCCTACAATGAGCAGTTCTTC	CASSTGTDSSYNEQFF
TRBV10-3	many	TRBD1	TRBJ2-5	TGTGCCACGCGACAGGGAGAGACCCAGTACTTC	CATRQGETQYF
TRBV7-6	-	TRBD1	TRBJ1-4	TGTGCCAGCAGCTTTGGTTCAGGGACAGATGAAAAACTGTTTTTT	CASSFGSGTDEKLFF
TRBV20-1	-	TRBD2	TRBJ2-7	TGCAGTGCTAGAGTCCCCCAACTAGCGGGCCTACTCTACGAGCAGTACTTC	CSARVPQLAGLLYEQYF
TRBV7-8	-	TRBD1	TRBJ2-1	TGTGCCAGCAGCTTTTATGTGGACAGGGCCTACAATGAGCAGTTCTTC	CASSFYVDRAYNEQFF
TRBV24-1	-	-	TRBJ1-1	TGTGCCACCAGTGCTCGCCGAAGTAGCACTGAAGCTTTCTTT	CATSARRSSTEAFF
TRBV5-1	many	TRBD1	TRBJ1-4	TGCGCCAGCAGCGAGGACAGGACTAATGAAAAACTGTTTTTT	CASSEDRTNEKLFF
TRBV7-9	many	-	TRBJ1-3	TGTGCCAGCAGCCCCTCGGGAGGACGAAACACCATATATTTT	CASSPSGGRNTIYF
TRBV20-1	many	-	TRBJ2-7	TGCAGTGCTGCGTTTGAATCCTACGAGCAGTACTTC	CSAAFESYEQYF
TRBV25-1	many	-	TRBJ2-7	TGTGCCAGCAGTGAATACGAAGGTTCCTACGAGCAGTACTTC	CASSEYEGSYEQYF
TRBV29-1	-	TRBD2	TRBJ2-7	TGCAGCGTTGGGACTAGCGGGAACGAGCAGTACTTC	CSVGTSGNEQYF
TRBV13	many	TRBD2	TRBJ2-7	TGTGCCAGCAGCAACGGACTAGCGCCCCACGAGCAGTACTTC	CASSNGLAPHEQYF
TRBV27	many	-	TRBJ1-6	TGTGCCAGCGGGGGGACCGTGAATTCACCCCTCCACTTT	CASGGTVNSPLHF
TRBV6-5	-	-	TRBJ1-1	TGTGCCAGCAGGGGACTTAAGAGCATGGCTGAAGCTTTCTTT	CASRGLKSMAEAFF
TRBV7-9	-	-	TRBJ2-1	TGTGCCAGCAGTCCCGGTTGGGATGAGCAGTTCTTC	CASSPGWDEQFF
TRBV4-1	-	TRBD1	TRBJ2-1	TGTGCCAGCAGCCAAGAAGGGACAGGACAGTTCTTC	CASSQEGTGQFF
TRBV2	-	TRBD1	TRBJ2-7	TGTGCCAGCAGAGAGACAGGGGGCAGCAACTACGAGCAGTACTTC	CASRETGGSNYEQYF
TRBV2	-	-	TRBJ1-6	TGTGCCAGCAGTAGGAGCTCTGGGGCCAACGTCCACTTT	CASSRSSGANVHF
TRBV7-6	-	TRBD2	TRBJ2-6	TGTGCCAGCAGCTTAGTTACGGGGGGAGCTGGGGCCAACGTCCTGACTTTC	CASSLVTGGAGANVLTF
TRBV27	many	-	TRBJ2-7	TGTGCCAGCAGTGGCCGGGACACCTTTTACGAGCAGTACTTC	CASSGRDTFYEQYF
TRBV5-1	many	TRBD1	TRBJ2-7	TGCGCCAGCAGTCAGACAGGGGTTGTCTACGAGCAGTACTTC	CASSQTGVVYEQYF
TRBV12-3/TRBV12-4	many	TRBD1	TRBJ1-5	TGTGCCAGCAGTTTATCGGGACAGGACAATCAGCCCCAGCATTTT	CASSLSGQDNQPQHF
TRBV3-1	-	-	TRBJ2-5	TGTGCCAGCAGCCAAGATTTGGGGTCATTAGAGGCCCAGTACTTC	CASSQDLGSLEAQYF
TRBV9	many	-	TRBJ2-2	TGTGCCAGCAGCGTAGGTGGAGGGAACACCGGGGAGCTGTTTTTT	CASSVGGGNTGELFF
TRBV12-5	many	TRBD1	TRBJ2-7	TGTGCTATCGGACAGGGGGCGGGCGAGCAGTACTTC	CAIGQGAGEQYF
TRBV7-7	-	-	TRBJ2-7	TGTGCCAGCAGCTCCGGGATAGGGGATTACGAGCAGTACTTC	CASSSGIGDYEQYF
TRBV10-3	many	-	TRBJ1-3	TGTGCCATCAGTGAGTTGTGGGTGGCCGACTCTGGAAACACCATATATTTT	CAISELWVADSGNTIYF
TRBV10-3	once	TRBD2	TRBJ2-7	TGTGCCATCCTCAGCCCGGGAGGCCCAGACGAGCAGTACTTC	CAILSPGGPDEQYF